The rows below give T cell receptor beta chains drawn from one sample of a study of T cells in Graves' hyperthyroidism and ophthalmopathy. TCRdb passed the multiplex PCR reads through MiXCR, listing each CDR3 protein once. The sample has 500,000 to 750,000 distinct CDR3 sequences; around 42% are singletons. Sequenced sample: peripheral blood or thyroid tissue (not recorded which). These receptor sequences come from a woman under 30 with Graves' hyperthyroidism. Each CDR3 is given with its conserved first and last residue.

j_gene | len | v_gene | CDR3aa
TRBJ1-6 | 14 | TRBV10-3 | CAISESGGGSPLHF
TRBJ2-7 | 15 | TRBV20-1 | CSATAPSGSSYEQYF
TRBJ1-5 | 13 | TRBV7-9 | CASGLTGDQPQHF
TRBJ2-7 | 13 | TRBV2 | CASTGLPGAEQYF
TRBJ2-7 | 14 | TRBV6-2/TRBV6-3 | CASSSDSYSYEQYF
TRBJ2-7 | 12 | TRBV29-1 | CSARDRIGEQYF
TRBJ2-3 | 13 | TRBV29-1 | CSVERRDHDTQYF
TRBJ2-7 | 12 | TRBV6-5 | CASGRLSYEQYF
TRBJ2-5 | 15 | TRBV7-9 | CASSFRGGFVETQYF
TRBJ2-5 | 12 | TRBV6-5 | CACLGFQETQYF
TRBJ2-7 | 16 | TRBV20-1 | CSARDRLALSSYEQYF
TRBJ1-5 | 11 | TRBV5-1 | CASSFQETQHF
TRBJ1-5 | 12 | TRBV7-7 | CASSRTSSTEHF
TRBJ1-1 | 13 | TRBV20-1 | CSAGGQGGPEAFF
TRBJ2-1 | 12 | TRBV7-9 | CASRQGGNEQFF
TRBJ1-2 | 13 | TRBV20-1 | CSARDPGNYGYTF
TRBJ1-5 | 18 | TRBV7-2 | CASSSLAGVAMFGQPQHF
TRBJ1-1 | 13 | TRBV20-1 | CSAGTGRNTEAFF
TRBJ2-5 | 12 | TRBV6-1 | CASSWAAVTQYF
TRBJ2-3 | 15 | TRBV7-3 | CASSWTGVSTDTQYF
TRBJ2-6 | 15 | TRBV15 | CATSNLLSGANVLTF
TRBJ2-5 | 17 | TRBV25-1 | CASSELTTGRVPETQYF
TRBJ1-2 | 14 | TRBV15 | CATSREVGAWGYTF
TRBJ2-7 | 12 | TRBV7-9 | CASSRDWNEQYF
TRBJ2-2 | 16 | TRBV9 | CASSVFGRARTGELFF
TRBJ2-5 | 12 | TRBV7-9 | CASSWGGETQYF
TRBJ1-1 | 12 | TRBV10-3 | CACQVGQGEAFF
TRBJ1-1 | 16 | TRBV20-1 | CSAPGQVSFGNTEAFF
TRBJ2-5 | 14 | TRBV5-8 | CASSLDRGEETQYF
TRBJ1-1 | 18 | TRBV12-3/TRBV12-4 | CASSRRQGALGMNTEAFF
TRBJ1-1 | 11 | TRBV19 | CASTLGPEAFF
TRBJ2-7 | 16 | TRBV11-2 | CASSLEGGSVNYEQYF
TRBJ2-5 | 12 | TRBV29-1 | CSDPPTQETQYF
TRBJ2-7 | 13 | TRBV19 | CASSIRRADEQYF
TRBJ2-7 | 15 | TRBV7-9 | CASSGGQGTTHEQYF
TRBJ2-7 | 16 | TRBV7-2 | CASSFRAGLGSYEQYF
TRBJ2-6 | 14 | TRBV5-4 | CASSIPGQANVLTF